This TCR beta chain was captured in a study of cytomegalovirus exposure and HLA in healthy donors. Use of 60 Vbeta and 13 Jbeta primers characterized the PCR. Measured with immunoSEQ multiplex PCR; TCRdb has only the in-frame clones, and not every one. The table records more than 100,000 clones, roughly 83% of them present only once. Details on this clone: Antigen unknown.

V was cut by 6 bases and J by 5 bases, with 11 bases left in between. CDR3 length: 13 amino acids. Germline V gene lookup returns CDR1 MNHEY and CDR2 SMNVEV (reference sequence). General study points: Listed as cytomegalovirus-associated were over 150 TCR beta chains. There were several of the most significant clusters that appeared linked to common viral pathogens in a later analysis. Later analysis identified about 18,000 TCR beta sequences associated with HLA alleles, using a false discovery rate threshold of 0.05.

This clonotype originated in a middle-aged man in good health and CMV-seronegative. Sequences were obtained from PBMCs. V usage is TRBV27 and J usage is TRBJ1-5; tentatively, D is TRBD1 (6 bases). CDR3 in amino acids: CASRQGVYQPQHF. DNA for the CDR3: TGTGCCAGCAGACAGGGAGTGTATCAGCCCCAGCATTTT.